The clone carrying this T cell receptor (beta chain) was seen more than once but under ten times. This sample is drawn from a study of control samples from healthy donors and cancer patients. Germline lookup yields CDR1 KGHSH and CDR2 LQKENI. Trimming cost V 3 bases and J 3 bases; bases outside gene matches: 6. This CDR3 spans 15 amino acids. This table comes from immunoSEQ multiplex PCR, and its TCRdb copy is limited to in-frame clones, with some not included. The repertoire holds about 190,000 clones, with roughly nine tenths as singletons. The chain employs TRBV18 and TRBJ2-5; 8 bases align to TRBD1. Sequenced: blood. The receptor was isolated from a man in his thirties or forties in good health. CDR3 DNA sequence: TGTGCCAGCTCACCCGGACAGGGCAGTAAAGAGACCCAGTACTTC. This sequence encodes CASSPGQGSKETQYF.